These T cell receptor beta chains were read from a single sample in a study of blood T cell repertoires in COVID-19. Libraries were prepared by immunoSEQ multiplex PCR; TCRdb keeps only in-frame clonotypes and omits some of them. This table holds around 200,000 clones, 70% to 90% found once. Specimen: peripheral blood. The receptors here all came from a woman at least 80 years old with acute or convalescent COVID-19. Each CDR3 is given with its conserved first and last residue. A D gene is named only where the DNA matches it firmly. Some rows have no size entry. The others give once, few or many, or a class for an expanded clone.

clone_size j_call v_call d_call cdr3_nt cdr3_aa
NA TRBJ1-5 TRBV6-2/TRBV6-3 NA TGTGCCAGCACCCCCAGGGTAGATCAGCCCCAGCATTTT CASTPRVDQPQHF
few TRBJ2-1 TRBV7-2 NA TGTGCCAGCAGCTACCGGTCGGGCAATGAGCAGTTCTTC CASSYRSGNEQFF
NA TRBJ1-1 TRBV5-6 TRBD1 TGTGCCAGCAGAGGTTACAGGGGTTTTACTGAAGCTTTCTTT CASRGYRGFTEAFF
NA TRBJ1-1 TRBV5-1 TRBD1 TGCGCCAGCAGCTCGTACAGGGGGCTATCTAAGCACACTGAAGCTTTCTTT CASSSYRGLSKHTEAFF
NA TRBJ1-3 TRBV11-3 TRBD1 TGTGCCAGCAGCTTACAGGGGGATGCTGGAAACACCATATATTTT CASSLQGDAGNTIYF
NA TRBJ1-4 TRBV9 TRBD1 TGTGCCAGCAGCGCCGATGACAGGGCTAATGAAAAACTGTTTTTT CASSADDRANEKLFF
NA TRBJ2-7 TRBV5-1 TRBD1 TGCGCCAGCAAACCGAGGGGGCCGTCCTACGAGCAGTACTTC CASKPRGPSYEQYF
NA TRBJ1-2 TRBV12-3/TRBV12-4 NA TGTGCCAGCAGTTTGCAGGGCGACTATGGCTACACCTTC CASSLQGDYGYTF
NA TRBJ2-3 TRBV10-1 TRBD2 TGCGCCAGCAGCCCCTTGGGACTAGCGGGCCTTTACCCAGATACGCAGTATTTT CASSPLGLAGLYPDTQYF
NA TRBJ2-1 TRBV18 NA TGTGCCAGCTCACCCGGCGTACAGGGCTACAATGAGCAGTTCTTC CASSPGVQGYNEQFF
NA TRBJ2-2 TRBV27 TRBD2 TGTGCCAGCAGTATTCTTGGAGCGGGAGGGCCCACCGGGGAGCTGTTTTTT CASSILGAGGPTGELFF
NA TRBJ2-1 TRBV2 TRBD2 TGTGCAGGGTCCCTGAGGACTAGCGGGAGGGGAAACAATGAGCAGTTCTTC CAGSLRTSGRGNNEQFF
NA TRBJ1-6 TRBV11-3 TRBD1 TGTGCCAGCAGCTCACAGGGGAATAATTCACCCCTCCACTTT CASSSQGNNSPLHF
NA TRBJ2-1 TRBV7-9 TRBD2 TGTGCCGGAGGACTAGCGGGCACCTACAATGAGCAGTTCTTC CAGGLAGTYNEQFF
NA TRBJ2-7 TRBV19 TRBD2 TGTGCCAGTAGTAGGAAATCGACTAGCGGGAGCACCTACGAGCAGTACTTC CASSRKSTSGSTYEQYF
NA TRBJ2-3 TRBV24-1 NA TGTGCCACCAGTGATGTTCGGGGGAATACAGATACGCAGTATTTT CATSDVRGNTDTQYF
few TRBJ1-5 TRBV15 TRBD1 TGTGCCACCAGCATTCGACAGGGCTATAGCAATCAGCCCCAGCATTTT CATSIRQGYSNQPQHF
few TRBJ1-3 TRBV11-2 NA TGTGCCAGCAGCCTCACGGTGACAAACTCTGGAAACACCATATATTTT CASSLTVTNSGNTIYF
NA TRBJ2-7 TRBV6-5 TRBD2 TGTGCCAGCAGTTACTCTCCTAGCGGGAGTTACGAGCAGTACTTC CASSYSPSGSYEQYF
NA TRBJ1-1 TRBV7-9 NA TGTGCCAGCAGCTTAAGCCAGGTGCTTAAGAACACTGAAGCTTTCTTT CASSLSQVLKNTEAFF
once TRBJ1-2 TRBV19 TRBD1 TGTGCCAGTAGACCAAGGGGACAGGGGTCTTTAAACTATGGCTACACCTTC CASRPRGQGSLNYGYTF
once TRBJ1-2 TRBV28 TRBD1 TGTGCCAGCATCCCTTGGACAGGGGTTGGCTATGGCTACACCTTC CASIPWTGVGYGYTF
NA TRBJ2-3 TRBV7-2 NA TGTGCCAGCAGCTTAGGATCAGCGGTAGATACGCAGTATTTT CASSLGSAVDTQYF
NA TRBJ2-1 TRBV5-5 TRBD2 TGTGCCAGCAGCTTGTTTACTAGCGGGAGGGCTGAGCAGTTCTTC CASSLFTSGRAEQFF
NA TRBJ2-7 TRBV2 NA TGTGCCAGCAACTCGTTCGGTTCTAGCTCCTACGAGCAGTACTTC CASNSFGSSSYEQYF
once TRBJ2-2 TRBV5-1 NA TGCGCCAGCCGACAGCGAACGAACACCGGGGAGCTGTTTTTT CASRQRTNTGELFF
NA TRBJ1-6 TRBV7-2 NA TGTGCCAGCAGCTTAGGGCTTTTGGGGACTCTCCTCCACTTT CASSLGLLGTLLHF
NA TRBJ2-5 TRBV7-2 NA TGTGCCAGCAGCTTAGCGGAGTCATCTCCCCAAGAGACCCAGTACTTC CASSLAESSPQETQYF
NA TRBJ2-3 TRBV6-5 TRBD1 TGTGCCAGCAGGGGACAGGGGGCGCGTAGAGATACGCAGTATTTT CASRGQGARRDTQYF
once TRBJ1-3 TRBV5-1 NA TGCGCCAGCAGCTTGGCTGCGGGGCTCGCTGGGGACACCATATATTTT CASSLAAGLAGDTIYF
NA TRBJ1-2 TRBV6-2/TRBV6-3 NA TGTGCCAGCAGCCCCCGGAGATCGCATGGCTACACCTTC CASSPRRSHGYTF
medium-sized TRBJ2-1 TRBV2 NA TGTGCCAGCTTCGGGGGAGGCGACAATGAGCAGTTCTTC CASFGGGDNEQFF
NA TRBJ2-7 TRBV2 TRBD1 TGTGCCAGCAGCCCACAGGGGGTCTACGAGCAGTACTTC CASSPQGVYEQYF
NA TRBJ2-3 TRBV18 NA TGTGCCAGCTCGCCGGGTGGATTCACAGATACGCAGTATTTT CASSPGGFTDTQYF
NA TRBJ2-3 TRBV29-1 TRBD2 TGCAGCGGTCAACGACTAGCGGGAACGCAGTATTTT CSGQRLAGTQYF
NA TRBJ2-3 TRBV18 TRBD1 TGTGCCAGCTCGCCGGGACAGAGCACAGATACGCAGTATTTT CASSPGQSTDTQYF
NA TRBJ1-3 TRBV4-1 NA TGCGCCAGCAGCCAAGTTGGCCATGATCTCTCTGGAAACACCATATATTTT CASSQVGHDLSGNTIYF
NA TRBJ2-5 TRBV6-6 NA TGTGCCAGCAGTGGTGACAGGAGTTGGGAGACCCAGTACTTC CASSGDRSWETQYF
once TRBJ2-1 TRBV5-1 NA TGCGCCAGCAGCCTAGGCTTAGCAAATTCGGGTCGGAATGAGCAGTTCTTC CASSLGLANSGRNEQFF
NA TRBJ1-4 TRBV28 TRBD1 TGTGCCAGCAGTTTAGTTTCAGGGGGCGTGAAAAAACTGTTTTTT CASSLVSGGVKKLFF
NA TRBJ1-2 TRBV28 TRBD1 TGTGCCACCTCCTTTGGGGACAGGGGTGGCTACACCTTC CATSFGDRGGYTF
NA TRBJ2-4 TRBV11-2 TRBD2 TGTGCCAGCAGCTTACACGAGCGGGAGGGGAGCATTCAGTACTTC CASSLHEREGSIQYF
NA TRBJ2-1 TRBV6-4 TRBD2 TGTGCCAGCAGTGGGACTAGCGGGAGAATCAATGAGCAGTTCTTC CASSGTSGRINEQFF
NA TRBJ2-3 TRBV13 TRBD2 TGTGCCAGCAGCCTATCTAGCGGGATGAATCGCACAGATACGCAGTATTTT CASSLSSGMNRTDTQYF
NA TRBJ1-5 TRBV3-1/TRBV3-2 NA TGTGCCAGCAGCCATGGGGGGAATCAGCCCCAGCATTTT CASSHGGNQPQHF
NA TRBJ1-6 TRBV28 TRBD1 TGTGGAACGGGACAGCCCAGCTCCTATAATTCACCCCTCCACTTT CGTGQPSSYNSPLHF
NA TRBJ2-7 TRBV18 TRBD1 TGTGCCAGCTCACCGGCCGGGACAGGGGTTATCGGCTACGAGCAGTACTTC CASSPAGTGVIGYEQYF
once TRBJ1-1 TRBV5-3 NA TGTGCCAGAAGCCTCCGCGGAGACAGTACTGAAGCTTTCTTT CARSLRGDSTEAFF
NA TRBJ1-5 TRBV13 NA TGTGCCAGCAGCTTACAAGGGGCCGCAGTTCGTCAGCCCCAGCATTTT CASSLQGAAVRQPQHF
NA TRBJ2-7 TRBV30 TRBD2 TGTGCCTGGAGTGTCGGAAATAGCGGGAGGGGATACGAGCAGTACTTC CAWSVGNSGRGYEQYF
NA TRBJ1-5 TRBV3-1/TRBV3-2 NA TGTGCCAGCAGCCGAGGCGGAAATCAGCCCCAGCATTTT CASSRGGNQPQHF
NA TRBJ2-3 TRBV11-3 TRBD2 TGTGCCAGCAGCCCCTCTAGCGGGTTTAGCACAGATACGCAGTATTTT CASSPSSGFSTDTQYF
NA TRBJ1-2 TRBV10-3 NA TGTGCCATCAGTGAGCCCGTGGACAGTCCCTATGGCTACACCTTC CAISEPVDSPYGYTF
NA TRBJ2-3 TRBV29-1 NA TGCAGCGTTCGAGGGATCACAGATACGCAGTATTTT CSVRGITDTQYF